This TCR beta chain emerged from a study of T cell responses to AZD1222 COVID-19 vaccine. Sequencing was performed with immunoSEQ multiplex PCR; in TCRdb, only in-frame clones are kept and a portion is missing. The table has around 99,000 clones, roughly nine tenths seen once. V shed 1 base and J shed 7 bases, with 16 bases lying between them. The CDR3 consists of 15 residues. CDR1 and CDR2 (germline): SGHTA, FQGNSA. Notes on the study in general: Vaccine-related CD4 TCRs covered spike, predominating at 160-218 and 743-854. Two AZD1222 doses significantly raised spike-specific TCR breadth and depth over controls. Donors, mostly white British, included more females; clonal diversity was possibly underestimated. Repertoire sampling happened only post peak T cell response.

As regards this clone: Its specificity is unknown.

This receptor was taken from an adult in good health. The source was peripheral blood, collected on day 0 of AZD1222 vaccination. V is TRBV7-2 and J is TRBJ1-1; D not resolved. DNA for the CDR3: TGTGCCAGCAGCTTAGGAAGGGCCCCTTCCGGTGAAGCTTTCTTT. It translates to CASSLGRAPSGEAFF.